Presented here are 26 T cell receptor beta chains from one specimen sequenced in a study of blood T cell repertoires in COVID-19. Some clones are missing from TCRdb's copy, which holds only in-frame ones; the method was immunoSEQ multiplex PCR. Among about 140,000 clones listed, roughly four fifths were seen once. The sequenced sample was peripheral blood. Receptors originate from a woman in her forties or fifties with active or convalescent COVID-19.

The CDR3 is CASSYSSGRGPRDEQFF. The CDR3 DNA is TGTGCCAGCAGTTACTCTAGCGGGAGGGGGCCAAGGGATGAGCAGTTCTTC. This chain links TRBV27 with TRBJ2-1, with 12 bases matching TRBD2. Per germline, CDR1 MNHEY and CDR2 SMNVEV (reference sequence). The CDR3 length is 17 residues. J lost 8 bases, V lost 4 bases, and 12 bases had no gene match.

V usage is TRBV7-2 and J usage is TRBJ2-7; 9 bases are a match to TRBD1. The V segment lost 4 bases and the J segment 5 bases; nucleotides outside the gene matches: 6. Per germline, CDR1 SGHTA and CDR2 FQGNSA. This CDR3 has 14 residues. CDR3 sequence (DNA): TGTGCCAGCAGCTCAGGGGACAGGGTCAACGAGCAGTACTTC. It encodes CASSSGDRVNEQYF.

The chain uses TRBV6-2 or TRBV6-3 and TRBJ1-6; D is ambiguous. CDR3 length equals 12 residues. Deletions cut 2 bases from V and 8 bases from J, with 4 bases between. From germline, CDR1 is MNHEY and CDR2 SVGEGT. The CDR3 DNA is TGTGCCAGCAGTTACCGGGATTCACCCCTCCACTTT. This gives the protein CASSYRDSPLHF.

The rearrangement joins TRBV25-1 to TRBJ2-1, with 7 positions matching TRBD2. V lost 1 base to trimming and J lost 10 bases; unmatched junction nucleotides: 10. CDR1 and CDR2 (germline): MGHDK, SYGVNS. This CDR3 is 15 amino acids long. The CDR3 DNA reads TGTGCCAGCAGTGAATCAACGGGGGGAACGCGAGAGCAGTTCTTC. Its translation: CASSESTGGTREQFF. Using reference TRBV25-1 and TRBJ2-1 for the parts outside the CDR3, the full variable domain is EADIYQTPRYLVIGTGKKITLECSQTMGHDKMYWYQQDPGMELHLIHYSYGVNSTEKGDLSSESTVSRIRTEHFPLTLESARPSHTSQYLCASSESTGGTREQFFGPGTRLTVL.

The count of this clone is one. This rearrangement joins TRBV5-1 to TRBJ2-3; D call uncertain. Germline assignment: CDR1 SGHRS and CDR2 YFSETQ. V was cut by 6 bases and J by 2 bases, with 16 bases left in between. There are 15 residues in the CDR3. The CDR3 reads CASKLGDQNTDTQYF. CDR3 in DNA: TGCGCCAGCAAACTTGGAGACCAGAACACAGATACGCAGTATTTT.

The genes are TRBV4-3 and TRBJ2-1; TRBD1 agrees at 7 bases. Germline trimming cut 0 bases from V and 6 bases from J; bases unmatched to any gene: 5. This CDR3 has 15 amino acids. CDR1 LGHNA and CDR2 YSLEER come from the germline V gene. The CDR3 here is CASSQEDRDGNEQFF. CDR3 DNA sequence: TGCGCCAGCAGCCAAGAAGACAGGGATGGCAATGAGCAGTTCTTC.

The chain recombines TRBV9 with TRBJ1-2; 7 bases match TRBD1. V shed 4 bases, J shed 6 bases, and the junction held 9 bases outside the gene matches. This CDR3 is built from 14 residues. Germline V gene data show CDR1 as SGDLS and CDR2 as YYNGEE. The CDR3 is CASSPPGTDHGYTF. The DNA of the CDR3 is TGTGCCAGCAGCCCCCCCGGGACAGACCATGGCTACACCTTC.

This chain uses TRBV2 with TRBJ1-4; TRBD1 matches 9 bases. V shed 6 bases and J 8 bases; nucleotides not matched to a gene: 7. CDR1 and CDR2 from the germline V gene are SNHLY and FYNNEI. The CDR3 is made up of 14 amino acids. The CDR3 sequence: CASRMWDRVEKLFF. The CDR3 nucleotides read TGTGCCAGCAGGATGTGGGACAGGGTAGAAAAACTGTTTTTT.

The rearrangement uses TRBV7-9 and TRBJ2-5; a possible D gene is TRBD1 (5 bases). Deletions cut 2 bases from V and 2 bases from J, with 9 bases between. Germline CDR1 is SEHNR and CDR2 is FQNEAQ (reference sequence). This CDR3 is 14 amino acids long. DNA of the CDR3: TGTGCCAGCAGCTTATCACAGGAACAAGAGACCCAGTACTTC. Protein: CASSLSQEQETQYF.

The rearrangement links TRBV19 to TRBJ2-7, with 7 bases matching TRBD2. Trimming took 1 base from V and 0 from J; bases not matched to a gene: 3. This CDR3 has 15 amino acids. CDR1 LNHDA and CDR2 SQIVND come from the germline V gene (reference sequence). The CDR3 bases are TGTGCCAGTAGTATAGTTGGCGGGAGCTCCTACGAGCAGTACTTC. This encodes CASSIVGGSSYEQYF.

V and J are TRBV7-2 and TRBJ1-6, with 9 bases that match TRBD1. V trimming: 5 bases; J trimming: 7 bases; junction bases outside the gene matches: 6. This CDR3 contains 15 residues. Germline V gene sequence: CDR1 SGHTA, CDR2 FQGNSA. The CDR3 DNA follows: TGTGCCAGCAGCACTCGACAGGGGGGAAATTCACCCCTCCACTTT. Translated: CASSTRQGGNSPLHF. The variable domain in full, completed from reference TRBV7-2 and TRBJ1-6, reads GAGVSQSPSNKVTEKGKDVELRCDPISGHTALYWYRQSLGQGLEFLIYFQGNSAPDKSGLPSDRFSAERTGGSVSTLTIQRTQQEDSAVYLCASSTRQGGNSPLHFGNGTRLTVT.

The chain links TRBV2 to TRBJ2-7; possibly TRBD1 for D (5 bases). Germline loops: CDR1 SNHLY, CDR2 FYNNEI. The V and J ends lost 8 bases and 1 base respectively, with 21 bases between them. The CDR3 is 16 residues long. In DNA form, the CDR3 reads TGTGCCAGCTCTCGCAGAGACAGACTTATGTCCTACGAGCAGTACTTC. Translating gives CASSRRDRLMSYEQYF.

Only one count was recorded for this clone. The chain has TRBV19 and TRBJ1-2; D is possibly TRBD1 (6 bases). The CDR3 runs 15 residues. Germline-derived CDR1 and CDR2 are LNHDA and SQIVND (reference sequence). Trimming removed 3 bases from V and 2 bases from J, with 13 bases in between. This CDR3 reads CASSIPGRGNYGYTF. DNA for the CDR3: TGTGCCAGTAGTATCCCCGGAAGGGGGAACTATGGCTACACCTTC.

V usage is TRBV7-9 and J usage is TRBJ1-4, with D perhaps TRBD1 (6 bases). Per germline, CDR1 SEHNR and CDR2 FQNEAQ (reference sequence). This CDR3 has 16 amino acids. V gave up 0 bases and J gave up 7 bases, with 15 bases separating them. In DNA, the CDR3 is TGTGCCAGCAGCTTAGCGCTTCAGGGGACGGGTGAAAAACTGTTTTTT. Encoded protein: CASSLALQGTGEKLFF.

The chain uses TRBV4-2 and TRBJ1-3; possible D gene TRBD1, 6 bases. Germline assignment: CDR1 LGHNA and CDR2 YNFKEQ. Trimming removed 2 bases at V and 1 base at J, with 12 bases between. The CDR3 sequence is 16 residues long. The CDR3: CASSQNPQGSGNTIYF. CDR3 nucleotide sequence: TGTGCCAGCAGCCAAAACCCACAGGGTTCTGGAAACACCATATATTTT.

The chain joins TRBV5-6 to TRBJ2-7, with 8 bases aligning to TRBD2. This CDR3 comprises 15 residues. J gave up 4 bases and V 2 bases, and 8 bases lay outside the gene matches. Looked up from germline, CDR1 is SGHDT and CDR2 is YYEEEE. The CDR3 spells CASSFLAGGKYEQYF. The CDR3 DNA follows: TGTGCCAGCAGCTTTCTTGCGGGGGGCAAGTACGAGCAGTACTTC.

The V gene is TRBV7-7, the J gene TRBJ2-2; maybe TRBD1 (6 bases). Germline V gives CDR1 SSHAT, CDR2 FNYEAQ (reference sequence). This CDR3 spans 16 amino acids. V dropped 0 bases and J dropped 0 bases, with 8 bases sitting between them. CDR3 loop: CASSLADSPNTGELFF. The CDR3 DNA reads TGTGCCAGCAGCTTAGCGGACAGCCCGAACACCGGGGAGCTGTTTTTT.

The genes are TRBV12-3 or TRBV12-4 and TRBJ1-3; no clear D gene. With 7 bases removed from V and 2 bases from J, the gap between germline ends came to 6 bases. CDR3 size: 12 residues. The CDR3 DNA follows: TGTGCCAGCACTCCCCCTGGAAACACCATATATTTT. It specifies CASTPPGNTIYF.

The V and J genes are TRBV7-6 and TRBJ2-5; 9 bases are a match to TRBD1. V shed 6 bases, J shed 6 bases, and the junction held 8 bases outside the gene matches. This CDR3 contains 14 residues. The germline V gene has CDR1 SGHVS and CDR2 FNYEAQ. The CDR3 DNA is TGTGCCAGCAGTCCTCCCGGGACAGGGAAGACCCAGTACTTC. Its protein is CASSPPGTGKTQYF.

V usage is TRBV21-1 and J usage is TRBJ2-7; the listed D gene, TRBD2, was not tested against the DNA. TRBV21-1 is classified as a pseudogene. CDR3 length equals 13 residues. In DNA form, the CDR3 reads TGTGCCAGCAGCAAAGAACGGTCCTACGAGCAGTACTTC. This gives the protein CASSKERSYEQYF.

This sequence joins TRBV20-1 and TRBJ2-1, with D possibly being TRBD1 (5 bases). The CDR3 is 11 amino acids. V was cut by 2 bases and J by 12 bases, with 11 bases left in between. Germline V CDR1 and CDR2: DFQATT, SNEGSKA (reference sequence). As DNA, the CDR3 is TGCAGTGCTAGACGGCAGGGCGGGCAGTTCTTC. Its protein product is CSARRQGGQFF.

V gene TRBV19 combines with J gene TRBJ1-6; a possible D gene is TRBD1 (6 bases). Per germline, CDR1 LNHDA and CDR2 SQIVND (reference sequence). The CDR3 totals 15 residues. V was clipped by 9 bases and J by 10 bases, with 22 bases between them. CDR3 in amino acids: CASQATGTFNSPLHF. Here the CDR3 DNA reads TGTGCCAGCCAAGCTACCGGGACATTCAACTCACCCCTCCACTTT.

This rearrangement joins TRBV19 to TRBJ2-7; TRBD1 agrees at 11 bases. The length of the CDR3 is 14 residues. Unmatched junction bases numbered 4, after V lost 4 bases and J lost 5 bases. Germline V gives CDR1 LNHDA, CDR2 SQIVND (reference sequence). CDR3: CASSTGQGGNEQYF. CDR3 nucleotide sequence: TGTGCCAGTAGTACGGGACAGGGGGGAAACGAGCAGTACTTC.

This clone was observed many times. The chain combines TRBV29-1 with TRBJ2-5; 9 nucleotides agree with TRBD2. Germline values: CDR1 SQVTM, CDR2 ANQGSEA. The CDR3 contains 15 residues. J gave up 5 bases and V 8 bases, and 15 bases lay outside the gene matches. The CDR3 DNA reads as TGCAGCACCAGCCCCGGTGCTAGCGGGATGGAGACCCAGTACTTC. Its protein is CSTSPGASGMETQYF.

The V call is TRBV18, the J call TRBJ1-4, with 7 bases aligning to TRBD1. Germline V CDR1 and CDR2: KGHSH, LQKENI. The J segment lost 7 bases and the V segment lost 6 bases, leaving 8 bases of the junction unmatched. The CDR3 sequence is 14 residues long. The CDR3 spells CASSRTDRAEKLFF. The CDR3 DNA follows: TGTGCCAGCTCCCGGACCGACAGGGCTGAAAAACTGTTTTTT.

This chain links TRBV6-5 with TRBJ2-6; TRBD1 matches at 9 bases. The trim removed 6 bases at V and 1 base at J, leaving 1 base unmatched. The CDR3 has 15 residues. The germline CDR1 and CDR2 sequences are MNHEY and SVGAGI. Here the CDR3 DNA reads TGTGCCAGCAGGACAGGGGGTTCTGGGGCCAACGTCCTGACTTTC. Its protein product is CASRTGGSGANVLTF.